These T cell receptor beta chains were read from a single sample in a study of PD-1 blockade in classical Hodgkin lymphoma. Using immunoSEQ multiplex PCR, the repertoire was profiled, and TCRdb retains in-frame clones only, with some absent. The sample lists around 26,000 clones; about 89% were seen once. Sequenced sample: CD4+ T cells from blood. The receptors were sampled from a human donor with classical Hodgkin lymphoma. Each CDR3 is given with its conserved first and last residue.

V,J,CDR3
TRBV7-6,TRBJ1-1,CASSLEGFNENTEAFF
TRBV6-5,TRBJ2-7,CASSNKQGATYEQYF
TRBV19,TRBJ2-1,CASSPGLAGGEEQFF
TRBV5-5,TRBJ1-1,CASSLSGLNTEAFF
TRBV7-8,TRBJ1-2,CASSLVEGYGYTF
TRBV4-2,TRBJ1-5,CASSQDRTSNQPQHF
TRBV27,TRBJ2-3,CASKGAPTDTQYF
TRBV30,TRBJ1-2,CAWSASGRDYGYTF
TRBV7-6,TRBJ2-2,CASSLARYTGELFF
TRBV15,TRBJ2-6,CATSRGPRTGANVLTF
TRBV30,TRBJ1-5,CGTGVGAWPQHF
TRBV7-8,TRBJ1-5,CASSPQGTSNQPQHF
TRBV2,TRBJ2-5,CASTRMETQYF
TRBV10-3,TRBJ2-7,CAISEGRGGTYEQYF
TRBV19,TRBJ2-1,CASSNMLGSSYNEQFF
TRBV4-1,TRBJ2-3,CASSQRAGPSTDTQYF
TRBV15,TRBJ1-3,CATSRGLPSSGNTIYF
TRBV5-1,TRBJ1-4,CASSSTPATNEKLFF
TRBV5-4,TRBJ2-3,CASSLALATDTQYF
TRBV6-5,TRBJ2-3,CASSYGASGDTDTQYF
TRBV5-1,TRBJ1-4,CASSPDPATNEKLFF
TRBV5-1,TRBJ2-5,CASSLGTEETQYF
TRBV7-2,TRBJ1-5,CASTASDNQPQHF
TRBV5-1,TRBJ2-7,CASKDPGGNYEQYF
TRBV4-3,TRBJ2-7,CASSQEVGQGFLEQYF
TRBV6-5,TRBJ1-5,CASSPGTGFIQPQHF
TRBV7-2,TRBJ2-7,CASSLVGGVILNEQYF
TRBV11-3,TRBJ2-7,CASSLDREGEQYF
TRBV30,TRBJ2-2,CAWIPPGTENTGELFF
TRBV5-1,TRBJ2-1,CASSLVSRAGYSYNEQFF
TRBV28,TRBJ2-7,CASSLSTGTLSYEQYF
TRBV5-4,TRBJ2-7,CASSSGTSGVYEQYF
TRBV4-3,TRBJ2-1,CASSPRSATSYNEQFF
TRBV6-4,TRBJ2-7,CASTPESGTESSYEQYF
TRBV13,TRBJ2-1,CASSLAGGTLGGNEQFF
TRBV9,TRBJ1-1,CASSVEGWTEAFF
TRBV6-5,TRBJ1-4,CASSYSAGTNEKLFF
TRBV7-9,TRBJ2-5,CASSAGAGAGPQETQYF
TRBV27,TRBJ1-4,CASSLQQGAGEKLFF
TRBV6-1,TRBJ2-7,CASSLLRDRNNEQYF
TRBV19,TRBJ1-5,CASRNRGTGQGRNQPQHF
TRBV2,TRBJ2-7,CASRRAGEIGDEQYF
TRBV18,TRBJ1-2,CASSQTDGYTF
TRBV5-1,TRBJ2-1,CASSLGAAYYNEQFF
TRBV11-3,TRBJ1-1,CASLPRTLTEAFF
TRBV4-3,TRBJ2-1,CASSPNVGRDNEQFF
TRBV6-5,TRBJ2-6,CASSRSSGANVLTF
TRBV5-1,TRBJ1-2,CASSLEWGNYGYTF
TRBV11-2,TRBJ2-3,CASSSLATGTDTQYF
TRBV6-1,TRBJ2-5,CASSEARIIAQYF
TRBV28,TRBJ2-1,CASSLFGQGEDDEQFF
TRBV6-5,TRBJ1-1,CASRRGISNTEAFF
TRBV5-5,TRBJ2-1,CASSITGPVYNEQFF
TRBV7-2,TRBJ2-1,CASSSQGPSSYNEQFF
TRBV18,TRBJ1-4,CASVRGNEKLFF
TRBV28,TRBJ1-3,CASSSQFFHSGNTIYF
TRBV6-5,TRBJ1-1,CASSILGQGAETFF
TRBV9,TRBJ2-1,CASSVGMMRAYNEQFF
TRBV27,TRBJ2-7,CASSLMGQASSYEQYF
TRBV29-1,TRBJ1-2,CSVESGYTF